This passage covers 10 T cell receptor beta chains from one sample sequenced in a study of T-cell reconstitution after alpha-beta-depleted transplantation in children. The authors prepared the TCRbeta library with unique molecular identifiers. Using its own MiXCR run on the PCR reads, TCRdb lists one record per CDR3 protein. The table has about 610,000 distinct CDR3 sequences, 10% to 13% seen once. The sequencing here drew on PBMCs from the stem cell graft donor, taken from the stem cell graft. The receptors were gathered from a human donor who donated a stem cell graft to a child with acute myeloid leukemia.

This clonotype occurred a few times. The V call is TRBV6-1, the J call TRBJ1-2; no firm D call. The CDR3 is 14 residues long. V lost 7 bases, J lost 5 bases, and 17 bases lay in between. Germline V gene sequence: CDR1 MNHNS, CDR2 SASEGT. The CDR3 spells CASTRQDTVYGYTF. In nucleotides, the CDR3 is TGTGCCAGCACCAGACAAGACACCGTGTATGGCTACACCTTC.

This clonotype was detected a few times. The gene calls are TRBV7-9 and TRBJ2-7; no definite D call. CDR3 size: 15 residues. CDR1 and CDR2 from the germline V gene are SEHNR and FQNEAQ (reference sequence). Trimming removed 3 bases from V and 4 bases from J, with 16 bases in between. The CDR3: CASSLGQPLGYEQYF. CDR3 nucleotide sequence: TGTGCCAGCAGCTTGGGTCAGCCTCTGGGGTACGAGCAGTACTTC.

This clonotype was detected a few times. The rearrangement uses TRBV4-2 and TRBJ1-2; the D gene is possibly TRBD1 (5 bases). The CDR3 contains 15 residues. The germline CDR1 and CDR2 sequences are LGHNA and YNFKEQ. The V end lost 0 bases, the J end lost 5 bases, and 13 bases lay between the germline ends. For the CDR3, the DNA is TGTGCCAGCAGCCAAGAATCGGGGCCAGGGTATGGCTACACCTTC. Residues: CASSQESGPGYGYTF.

This clonotype was detected a few times. The V and J genes are TRBV7-2 and TRBJ1-5, with 10 bases fitting TRBD1. Germline V CDR1 and CDR2: SGHTA, FQGNSA. V was pared by 5 bases and J by 7 bases, with 8 bases of the junction left unmatched. This CDR3 has 15 amino acids. CDR3 nucleotide sequence: TGTGCCAGCAGCCCGGGACAGGGGAAGAACCAGCCCCAGCATTTT. Translated: CASSPGQGKNQPQHF.

A few counts support this clonotype. V and J are TRBV6-1 and TRBJ1-1; D not certain. Trimming left V 6 bases short and J 1 base short, with 12 bases between. Germline values: CDR1 MNHNS, CDR2 SASEGT. The CDR3 runs to 14 residues. Written as DNA, the CDR3 is TGTGCCAGCAGCCTTGGCCGGCAGAACACTGAAGCTTTCTTT. It translates to CASSLGRQNTEAFF.

This clonotype was seen a few times. The chain carries TRBV20-1 and TRBJ2-7; no clear D. CDR1 is DFQATT and CDR2 is SNEGSKA in the germline V gene (reference sequence). This CDR3 contains 15 residues. The V gene lost 0 bases and the J gene lost 2 bases, with 14 bases spanning the gap. The CDR3 bases are TGCAGTGCTAGAGATGTTGTGAGGTCCACCTACGAGCAGTACTTC. Translation: CSARDVVRSTYEQYF.

The chain uses TRBV7-8 and TRBJ2-3; perhaps D is TRBD1 or TRBD2 (6 bases each). V lost 5 bases, J lost 6 bases, and 18 bases lay in between. The CDR3 has 15 amino acids. Germline V gene sequence: CDR1 SGHVS, CDR2 FQNEAQ. The CDR3 DNA sequence: TGTGCCAGCAGCCCCCAGAGGGGGGCCCCGGATACGCAGTATTTT. Protein product: CASSPQRGAPDTQYF.

This clonotype was observed many times. V gene TRBV29-1 combines with J gene TRBJ2-1; 8 nucleotides agree with TRBD1. Germline CDR1 and CDR2: SQVTM and ANQGSEA. The ends lost 7 bases at V and 3 bases at J; junction bases unmatched: 2. This CDR3 has 12 amino acids. The CDR3 protein is CSAGQGYNEQFF. The DNA of the CDR3 is TGCAGCGCTGGACAGGGCTACAATGAGCAGTTCTTC.

The chain joins TRBV6-5 to TRBJ2-7; 9 bases line up with TRBD2. V shed 4 bases, J shed 5 bases, and the junction held 12 bases outside the gene matches. The CDR3 has 16 residues. Germline CDR1 reads MNHEY; CDR2 reads SVGAGI. The CDR3 DNA sequence: TGTGCCAGCAGTTTCAGAGGAACCAGCGGGAGGAACGAGCAGTACTTC. Amino acid sequence: CASSFRGTSGRNEQYF.

The chain combines TRBV29-1 with TRBJ2-2; perhaps TRBD1 as D (6 bases). Germline V CDR1 and CDR2: SQVTM, ANQGSEA. V gave up 6 bases and J gave up 7 bases, with 15 bases separating them. The CDR3 runs to 13 residues. In DNA, the CDR3 is TGCAGCGTGGGGGCAGCCTGGGGCGGGGAGCTGTTTTTT. Amino acid sequence: CSVGAAWGGELFF.